This T cell receptor (beta chain) was captured in a study of neurological immune-mediated disorders. TCRdb re-analysed the 5' RACE reads in MiXCR, keeping a single row per CDR3 protein. The sample yields roughly 30,000 distinct CDR3 sequences, approximately 5.2% seen once. The CDR3 has 13 amino acids. In germline, CDR1 is LGHNA, CDR2 YSLEER. The germline V and J ends were trimmed by 4 bases and 4 bases, with 7 bases remaining between them. In this sample, this clonotype is medium-sized (0.01 to 0.1%). Material: CD4+ T cells from blood. The TCR originated in a woman in her 50s in good health. The genes are TRBV4-3 and TRBJ2-2; D is undetermined. The CDR3 sequence is CASSRLATGELFF. The CDR3 DNA is TGCGCCAGCAGCCGACTCGCCACCGGGGAGCTGTTTTTT.